These T cell receptor beta chains were read from a single sample in a study of T cells after yellow fever vaccination. TCRdb re-derived calls from the 5' RACE reads in MiXCR, one entry per CDR3 protein. The table lists 300,000 to 350,000 distinct CDR3 sequences, roughly 8.6% of them singletons, with about 16% in the top ten. The input for sequencing was PBMCs, taken approximately 47 days after the first yellow fever vaccination. The receptors were sampled from a man younger than 35 who received the YFV17D yellow fever vaccine. The conserved cysteine and the conserved F or W are not part of the CDR3 here. The D gene is left open where the match is weak.

J gene,D gene,V gene,CDR3 protein
TRBJ1-3,-,TRBV7-6,ASSLSPLAGNTIY
TRBJ2-3,TRBD1,TRBV12-3/TRBV12-4,ASSPQGVSTDTQY
TRBJ1-1,-,TRBV12-3/TRBV12-4,ASTGGGRGTEAF
TRBJ1-1,-,TRBV5-1,ASSFGGSEAF
TRBJ1-1,-,TRBV5-1,ASSLEFSGKTEAF
TRBJ2-7,-,TRBV5-1,ASSLAPGIYEQY
TRBJ2-3,-,TRBV4-3,ASSPDTDTQY
TRBJ2-5,-,TRBV20-1,SARRPVGGETQY
TRBJ2-1,-,TRBV7-6,ASSYEGDSTDEQF
TRBJ1-1,-,TRBV6-5,ASSYKFGRGGTEAF
TRBJ2-5,-,TRBV12-3/TRBV12-4,ASSLALWETQY
TRBJ2-1,TRBD1,TRBV12-3/TRBV12-4,ASQTGVGGEQF
TRBJ1-2,-,TRBV12-3/TRBV12-4,ASSSGSAGYT
TRBJ2-7,TRBD2,TRBV6-1,ASSGSGSLSYEQY
TRBJ2-5,-,TRBV20-1,SASGHETQY
TRBJ1-1,TRBD1,TRBV7-8,ASSSPDRGDTEAF
TRBJ2-2,TRBD1,TRBV7-3,ASRAGTGASGELF
TRBJ2-2,-,TRBV29-1,SGWTPPGELF
TRBJ2-1,-,TRBV6-2/TRBV6-3,ASSRRGSQRRNEQF
TRBJ1-1,-,TRBV11-2,ASSLRGPSGTEAF
TRBJ2-3,-,TRBV4-2,ASSQDRSSTDTQY
TRBJ2-2,TRBD1,TRBV5-1,ASYDGQGADGELF
TRBJ2-1,-,TRBV13,ASSFSWTYLYNEQF
TRBJ2-2,TRBD2,TRBV7-2,ASSFTGGGARELF
TRBJ2-2,-,TRBV9,ASSVRGDTNTGELF
TRBJ1-4,-,TRBV11-2,ASSPTRQVEKLF
TRBJ2-1,-,TRBV20-1,SARDRRMIVSSYNEQF
TRBJ2-7,TRBD1,TRBV5-1,ASSSKGQSSYEQY
TRBJ2-3,-,TRBV30,AWSVVVDTQY
TRBJ2-1,-,TRBV20-1,SASEERLGEQF
TRBJ2-4,-,TRBV7-9,ASSLEAGSAKNIQY
TRBJ1-1,-,TRBV28,ASSLGGVREAF